This T cell receptor beta chain originates from a study of vaccination and CD4 T cells after COVID-19. At the level of the study: It was a median 101 days after diagnosis, with a range of 35 to 161, that post-COVID samples were drawn. Typically, post-vaccine samples were obtained a median about 70 days after dose two, within a range of 14 to 241.

As to this clonotype: Its antigen remains unidentified.

The assay that was used to sequence DNA from cultured CD4+ T cells was the Oncomine TCR Beta short-read assay. Scientists extracted genomic DNA from CD4+ T cells grown in culture. TCRdb reprocessed the PCR reads with MiXCR, giving one entry per CDR3 protein. The data show approximately 1,500 distinct CDR3 sequences, over 65% seen once. Per the germline V gene, CDR1 is MNHNS and CDR2 is SASEGT. Trimming removed 6 bases from V and 4 bases from J; junction bases left unmatched: 8. CDR3 size: 15 residues. Treatment indicated: approximately 9-day PBMC culture with coronavirus spike peptide pools or control peptides (ViraFEST assay). Half the medium was exchanged for fresh IL-2 medium on days 3 and 7.

The source is a human donor who had recovered from COVID-19. Sequences were derived from CD4+ T cells from blood, cultured in vitro, sampled after SARS-CoV-2 vaccination. The V and J genes are TRBV6-1 and TRBJ1-2; 10 bases match TRBD1. The CDR3 loop reads CASRPGTGAFYGYTF. The CDR3 DNA is TGTGCCAGCAGACCCGGGACAGGGGCCTTCTATGGCTACACCTTC.